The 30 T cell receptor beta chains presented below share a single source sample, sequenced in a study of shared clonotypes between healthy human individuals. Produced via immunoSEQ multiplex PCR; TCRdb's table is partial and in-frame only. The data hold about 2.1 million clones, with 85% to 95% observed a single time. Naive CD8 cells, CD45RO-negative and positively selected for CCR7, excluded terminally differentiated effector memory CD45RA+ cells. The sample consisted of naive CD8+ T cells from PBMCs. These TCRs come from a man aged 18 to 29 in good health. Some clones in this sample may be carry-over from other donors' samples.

The CDR3 DNA follows: TGTGCCAGCAGCCAAAGGGGGCACCCCTACGAGCAGTACTTC. It yields the protein CASSQRGHPYEQYF. The V call is TRBV28, the J call TRBJ2-7; 7 bases match TRBD1. Germline CDR1 MDHEN, CDR2 SYDVKM. After removal of 6 bases from V and 2 bases from J, the junction contained 7 bases not matched to a gene. The CDR3 sequence is 14 residues long.

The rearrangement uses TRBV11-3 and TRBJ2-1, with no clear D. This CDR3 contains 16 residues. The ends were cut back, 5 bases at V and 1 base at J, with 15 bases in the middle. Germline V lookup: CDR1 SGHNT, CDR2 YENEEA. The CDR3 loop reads CASSEPPGRSYNEQFF. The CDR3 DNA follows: TGTGCCAGCAGCGAACCGCCCGGACGGTCCTACAATGAGCAGTTCTTC.

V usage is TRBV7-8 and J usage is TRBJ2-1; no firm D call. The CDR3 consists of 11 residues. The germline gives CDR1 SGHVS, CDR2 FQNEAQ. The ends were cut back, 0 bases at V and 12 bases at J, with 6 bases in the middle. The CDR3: CASSLAGWQFF. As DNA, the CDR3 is TGTGCCAGCAGCTTAGCTGGGTGGCAGTTCTTC.

The CDR3 coding sequence is TGCAGCGTTGGTGCGGGATGGTACGAGCAGTACTTC. Encoded protein: CSVGAGWYEQYF. The J gene is TRBJ2-7, the V gene TRBV29-1, with a possible D match to TRBD2 (6 bases). The V gene's germline CDR1 is SQVTM and CDR2 ANQGSEA. V was cut by 4 bases and J by 4 bases, with 11 bases left in between. The CDR3 contains 12 residues.

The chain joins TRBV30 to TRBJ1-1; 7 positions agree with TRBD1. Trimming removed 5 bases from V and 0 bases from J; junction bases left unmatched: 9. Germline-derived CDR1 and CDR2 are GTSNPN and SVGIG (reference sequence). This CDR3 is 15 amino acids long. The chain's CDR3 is CAWGAEGALNTEAFF. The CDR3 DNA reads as TGTGCCTGGGGGGCTGAGGGGGCTTTGAACACTGAAGCTTTCTTT.

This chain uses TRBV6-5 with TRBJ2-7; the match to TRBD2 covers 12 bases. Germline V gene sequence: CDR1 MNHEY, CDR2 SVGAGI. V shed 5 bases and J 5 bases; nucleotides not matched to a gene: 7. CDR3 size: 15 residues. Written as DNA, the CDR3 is TGTGCCAGCAGTATCACTAGCGGGAGGACCGACGAGCAGTACTTC. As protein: CASSITSGRTDEQYF.

CDR3: CASRISGGYNEQFF. The CDR3 nucleotides are TGTGCCAGCAGAATCTCCGGGGGCTACAATGAGCAGTTCTTC. The chain combines TRBV7-3 with TRBJ2-1; tentatively, D is TRBD2 (6 bases). The CDR3 extends over 14 amino acids. Germline V lookup: CDR1 SGHTA, CDR2 FQGTGA. The V gene lost 6 bases and the J gene lost 3 bases, with 12 bases spanning the gap.

The CDR3 DNA follows: TGTGCCAGCAGCCATCGGGACGGAGGGGGCACAGATACGCAGTATTTT. Protein: CASSHRDGGGTDTQYF. The V call is TRBV14, the J call TRBJ2-3; the D gene is possibly TRBD2 (6 bases). Germline CDR1 SGHDN, CDR2 FVKESK. Trimming removed 3 bases at V and 1 base at J, with 14 bases between. The CDR3 is 16 residues long.

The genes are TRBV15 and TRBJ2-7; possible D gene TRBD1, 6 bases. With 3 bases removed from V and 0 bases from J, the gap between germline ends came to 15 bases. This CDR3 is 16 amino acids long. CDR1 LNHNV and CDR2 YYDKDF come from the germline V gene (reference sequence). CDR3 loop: CATSRRRQAVSYEQYF. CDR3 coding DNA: TGTGCCACCAGCAGGAGAAGACAGGCCGTCTCCTACGAGCAGTACTTC.

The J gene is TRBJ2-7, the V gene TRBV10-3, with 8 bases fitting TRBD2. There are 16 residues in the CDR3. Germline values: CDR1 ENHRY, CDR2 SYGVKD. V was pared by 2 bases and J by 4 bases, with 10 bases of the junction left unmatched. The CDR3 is CAISEPGLVYGYEQYF. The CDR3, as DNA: TGTGCCATCAGTGAGCCGGGACTAGTTTATGGATACGAGCAGTACTTC.

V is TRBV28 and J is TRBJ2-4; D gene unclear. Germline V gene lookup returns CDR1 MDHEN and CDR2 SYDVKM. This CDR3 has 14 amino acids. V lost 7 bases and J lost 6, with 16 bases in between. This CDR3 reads CASTPHMAGNIQYF. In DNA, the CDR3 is TGTGCCAGCACCCCCCACATGGCCGGAAACATTCAGTACTTC.

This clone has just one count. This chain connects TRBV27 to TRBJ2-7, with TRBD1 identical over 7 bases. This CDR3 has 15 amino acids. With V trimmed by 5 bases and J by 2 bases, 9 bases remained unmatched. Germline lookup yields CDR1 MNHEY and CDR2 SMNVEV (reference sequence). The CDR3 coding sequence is TGTGCCAGCAGTAAACACCCCGGGACAGCCTACGAGCAGTACTTC. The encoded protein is CASSKHPGTAYEQYF.

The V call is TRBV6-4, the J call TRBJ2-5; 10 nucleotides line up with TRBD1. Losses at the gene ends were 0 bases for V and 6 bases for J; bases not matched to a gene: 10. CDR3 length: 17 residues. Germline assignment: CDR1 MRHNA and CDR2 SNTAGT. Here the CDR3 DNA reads TGTGCCAGCAGTGACTCGAAAGGGACAGGGGCTCGTAAGACCCAGTACTTC. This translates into CASSDSKGTGARKTQYF.

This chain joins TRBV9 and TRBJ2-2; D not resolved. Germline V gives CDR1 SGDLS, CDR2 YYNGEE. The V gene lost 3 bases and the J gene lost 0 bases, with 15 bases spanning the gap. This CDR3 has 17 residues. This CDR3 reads CASSAPLRVPNTGELFF. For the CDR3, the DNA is TGTGCCAGCAGCGCCCCTCTGCGCGTCCCGAACACCGGGGAGCTGTTTTTT.

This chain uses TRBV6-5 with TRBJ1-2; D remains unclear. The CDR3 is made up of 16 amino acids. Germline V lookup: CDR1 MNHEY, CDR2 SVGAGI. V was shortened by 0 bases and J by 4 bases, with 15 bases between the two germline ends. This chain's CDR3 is CASSYSTQTESYGYTF. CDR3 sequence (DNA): TGTGCCAGCAGTTACTCGACTCAAACGGAGAGCTATGGCTACACCTTC.

The CDR3 nucleotides read TGTGCCACCAGCAGATGGAGAACCGACAGGGGATGGAACGAGCAGTACTTC. As protein: CATSRWRTDRGWNEQYF. V usage is TRBV15 and J usage is TRBJ2-7; 8 nucleotides line up with TRBD1. The CDR3 is made up of 17 amino acids. Germline V lookup: CDR1 LNHNV, CDR2 YYDKDF (reference sequence). The J segment lost 5 bases and the V segment lost 2 bases, leaving 14 bases of the junction unmatched.

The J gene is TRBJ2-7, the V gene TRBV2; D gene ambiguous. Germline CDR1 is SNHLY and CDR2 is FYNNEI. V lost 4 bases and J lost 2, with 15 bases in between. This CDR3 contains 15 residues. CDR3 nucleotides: TGTGCCAGCAGTGGCTCGGCTGGAGACCCCTACGAGCAGTACTTC. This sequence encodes CASSGSAGDPYEQYF.

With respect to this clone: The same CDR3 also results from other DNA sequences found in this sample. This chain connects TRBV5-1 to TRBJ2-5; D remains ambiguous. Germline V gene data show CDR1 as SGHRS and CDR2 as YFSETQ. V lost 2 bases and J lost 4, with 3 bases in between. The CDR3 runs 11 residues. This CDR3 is CASSLTETQYF. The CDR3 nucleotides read TGCGCCAGCAGCTTAACAGAGACCCAGTACTTC.

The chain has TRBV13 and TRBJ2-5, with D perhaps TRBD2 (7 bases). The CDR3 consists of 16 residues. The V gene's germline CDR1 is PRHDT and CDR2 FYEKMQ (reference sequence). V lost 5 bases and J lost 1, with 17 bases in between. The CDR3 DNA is TGTGCCAGCAGCCCCCCGGGGGGCGCGTTCCAAGAGACCCAGTACTTC. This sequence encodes CASSPPGGAFQETQYF.

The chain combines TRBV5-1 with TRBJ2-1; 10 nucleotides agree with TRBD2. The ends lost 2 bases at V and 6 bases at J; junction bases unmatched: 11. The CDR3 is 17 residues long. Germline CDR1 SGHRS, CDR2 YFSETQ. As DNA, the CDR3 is TGCGCCAGCAGCTTCCTGACGCGACTAGCGGGCATCAATGAGCAGTTCTTC. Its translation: CASSFLTRLAGINEQFF.

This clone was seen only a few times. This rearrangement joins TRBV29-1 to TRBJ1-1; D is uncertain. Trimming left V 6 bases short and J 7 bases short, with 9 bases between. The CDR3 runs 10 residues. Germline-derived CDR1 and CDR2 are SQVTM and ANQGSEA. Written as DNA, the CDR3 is TGCAGCGTCTCCCGGGTTGAAGCTTTCTTT. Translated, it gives CSVSRVEAFF.

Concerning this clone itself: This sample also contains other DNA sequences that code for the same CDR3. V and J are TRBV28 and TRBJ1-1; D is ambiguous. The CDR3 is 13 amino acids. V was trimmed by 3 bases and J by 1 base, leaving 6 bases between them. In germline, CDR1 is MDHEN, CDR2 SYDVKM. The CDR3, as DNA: TGTGCCAGCAGTTTTGGCGAGAACACTGAAGCTTTCTTT. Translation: CASSFGENTEAFF.

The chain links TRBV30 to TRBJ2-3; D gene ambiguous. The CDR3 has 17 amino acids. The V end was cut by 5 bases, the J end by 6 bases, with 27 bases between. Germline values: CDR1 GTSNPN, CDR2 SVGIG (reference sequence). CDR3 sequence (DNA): TGTGCCTGGGATGGACCAGTAGACCGGTCATTCTGGGATACGCAGTATTTT. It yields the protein CAWDGPVDRSFWDTQYF.

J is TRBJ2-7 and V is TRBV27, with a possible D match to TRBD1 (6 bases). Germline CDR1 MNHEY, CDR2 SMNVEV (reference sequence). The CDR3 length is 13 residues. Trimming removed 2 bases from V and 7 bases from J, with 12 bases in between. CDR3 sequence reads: CASSLHRAGEQYF. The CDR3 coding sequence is TGTGCCAGCAGTTTACACAGGGCAGGGGAGCAGTACTTC.

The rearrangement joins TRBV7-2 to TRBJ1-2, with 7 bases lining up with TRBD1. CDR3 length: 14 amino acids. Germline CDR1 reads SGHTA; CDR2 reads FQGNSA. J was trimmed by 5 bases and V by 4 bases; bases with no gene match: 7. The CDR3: CASSSTGFGYGYTF. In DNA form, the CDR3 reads TGTGCCAGCAGCTCGACAGGGTTTGGTTATGGCTACACCTTC. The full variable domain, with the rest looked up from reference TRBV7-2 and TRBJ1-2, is GAGVSQSPSNKVTEKGKDVELRCDPISGHTALYWYRQSLGQGLEFLIYFQGNSAPDKSGLPSDRFSAERTGGSVSTLTIQRTQQEDSAVYLCASSSTGFGYGYTFGSGTRLTVV.

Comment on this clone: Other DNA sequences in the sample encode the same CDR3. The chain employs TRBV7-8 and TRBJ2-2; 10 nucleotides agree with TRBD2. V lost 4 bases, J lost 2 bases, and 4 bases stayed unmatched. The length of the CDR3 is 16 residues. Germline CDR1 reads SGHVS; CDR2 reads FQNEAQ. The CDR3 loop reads CASSWRLAGNTGELFF. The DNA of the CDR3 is TGTGCCAGCAGCTGGAGACTAGCGGGCAACACCGGGGAGCTGTTTTTT.

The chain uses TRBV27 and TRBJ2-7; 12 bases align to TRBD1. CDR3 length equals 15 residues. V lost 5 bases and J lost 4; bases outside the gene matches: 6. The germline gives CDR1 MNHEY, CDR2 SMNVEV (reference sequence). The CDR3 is CASSQLGQGAYEQYF. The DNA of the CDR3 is TGTGCCAGCAGTCAACTGGGACAGGGGGCTTACGAGCAGTACTTC.

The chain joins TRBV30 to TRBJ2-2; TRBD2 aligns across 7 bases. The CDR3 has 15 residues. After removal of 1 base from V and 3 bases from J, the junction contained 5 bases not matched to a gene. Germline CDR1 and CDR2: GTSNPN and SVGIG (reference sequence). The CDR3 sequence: CAWSGPGLYTGELFF. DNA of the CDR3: TGTGCCTGGAGTGGACCGGGACTATACACCGGGGAGCTGTTTTTT.

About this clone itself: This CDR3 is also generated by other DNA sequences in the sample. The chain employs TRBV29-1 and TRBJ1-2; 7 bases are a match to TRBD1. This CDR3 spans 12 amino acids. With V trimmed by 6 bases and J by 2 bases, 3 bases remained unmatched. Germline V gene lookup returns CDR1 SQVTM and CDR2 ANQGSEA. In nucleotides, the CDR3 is TGCAGCGTGGTGACAGGGAACTATGGCTACACCTTC. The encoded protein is CSVVTGNYGYTF.

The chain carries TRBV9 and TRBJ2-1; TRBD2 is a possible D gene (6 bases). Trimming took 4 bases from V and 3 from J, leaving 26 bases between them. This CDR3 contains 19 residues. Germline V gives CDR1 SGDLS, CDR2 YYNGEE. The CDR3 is CASSSRGGGITFGYNEQFF. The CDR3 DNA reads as TGTGCCAGCAGCTCCCGGGGAGGCGGGATCACGTTTGGCTACAATGAGCAGTTCTTC.